This T cell receptor beta chain was retrieved from a study of metastatic and nonmetastatic thyroid tumors. The overall study: Malignant thyroid and benign thyroid patients provided blood and tumor or nodule tissue whose repertoires were compared. Study-level results: Relative to benign nodules, malignant thyroid tumors were reportedly characterized by significantly elevated TCR beta diversity in blood and tumor.

CDR1 and CDR2 from the germline V gene are MNHEY and SVGAGI. Trimming stripped 0 bases from V and 6 bases from J, with 11 bases between. The CDR3 spans 14 residues. Patients were all untreated before their thyroid surgery. As concerns this clone: Its antigen remains unidentified. The same CDR3 is also encoded by other DNA sequences in this sample.

Study processing details: A papillary thyroid cancer distant-metastasis classifier was built from CDR3 differences across clinicopathological groups. TCRdb re-called the PCR reads through MiXCR. V and J calls and clone size were set by TCRdb, not the authors. The sample yields roughly 57,000 clones, roughly 20% seen once. The chain employs TRBV6-5 and TRBJ1-1, with a tentative D call TRBD1 (5 bases). What was sequenced was blood. This sequence was found in a female donor with papillary thyroid cancer or a benign thyroid nodule (not recorded which). Some clones in this sample may be carry-over from other donors' samples. DNA of the CDR3: TGTGCCAGCAGTTACTCTGCTGGGGACGCTGAAGCTTTCTTT. Its protein is CASSYSAGDAEAFF.